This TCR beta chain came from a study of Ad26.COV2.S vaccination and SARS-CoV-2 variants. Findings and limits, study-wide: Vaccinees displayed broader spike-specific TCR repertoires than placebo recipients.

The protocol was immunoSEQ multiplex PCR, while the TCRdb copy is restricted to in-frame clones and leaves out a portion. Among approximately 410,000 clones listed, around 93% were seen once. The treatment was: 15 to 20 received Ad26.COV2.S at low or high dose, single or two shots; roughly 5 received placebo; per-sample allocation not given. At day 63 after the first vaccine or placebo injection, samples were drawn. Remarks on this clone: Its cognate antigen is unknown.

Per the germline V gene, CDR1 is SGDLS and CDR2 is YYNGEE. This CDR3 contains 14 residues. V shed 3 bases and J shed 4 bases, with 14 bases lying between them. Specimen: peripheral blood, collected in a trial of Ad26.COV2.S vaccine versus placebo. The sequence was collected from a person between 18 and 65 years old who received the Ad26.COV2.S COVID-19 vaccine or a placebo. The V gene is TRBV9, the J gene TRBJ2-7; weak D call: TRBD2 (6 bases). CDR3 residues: CASSAGTSTYEQYF. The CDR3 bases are TGTGCCAGCAGCGCCGGGACTTCAACATACGAGCAGTACTTC.